This TCR beta chain emerged from a study of response to subunit inactivated influenza vaccine. General observations from the study: Authors proposed each seasonal influenza vaccination draws in few new T cells.

Note on this clonotype: Its antigen is as yet unknown.

TCRdb re-analysed the RT-PCR reads in MiXCR, keeping a single row per CDR3 protein. The sample shows about 650,000 distinct CDR3 sequences, around 13% of them seen only once. Germline-derived CDR1 and CDR2 are KGHSH and LQKENI. Trimming took 4 bases from V and 3 from J, leaving 7 bases between them. The CDR3 length is 12 residues. J is TRBJ2-7 and V is TRBV18; no definite D call. This TCR derives from a man between 45 and 60 years old who received an inactivated influenza vaccine. This specimen consisted of PBMCs from blood, obtained around two weeks before vaccination. CDR3: CASSRNLYEQYF. The CDR3 nucleotides are TGTGCCAGCTCACGCAACCTCTACGAGCAGTACTTC.